The 7 T cell receptor beta chains presented below share a single source sample, sequenced in a study of blood T cell repertoires in COVID-19. Data came from immunoSEQ multiplex PCR; TCRdb stores just in-frame clones and leaves some out. This sample carries under 75,000 clones, 80% of them seen once, and the ten largest clones take 18%. The sequencing sample was made of peripheral blood. Receptor source: a man aged 70-80 years who had recovered from COVID-19.

This chain connects TRBV27 to TRBJ1-1; D call uncertain. Germline lookup yields CDR1 MNHEY and CDR2 SMNVEV (reference sequence). With 3 bases removed from V and 3 bases from J, the gap between germline ends came to 11 bases. The CDR3 totals 14 residues. The DNA of the CDR3 is TGTGCCAGCAGTTTTGGGTTTAGCGACACTGAAGCTTTCTTT. This encodes CASSFGFSDTEAFF.

The V gene is TRBV30, the J gene TRBJ1-4; TRBD1 matches at 8 bases. V lost 2 bases, J lost 7 bases, and 6 bases stayed unmatched. This CDR3 has 14 amino acids. Germline CDR1 reads GTSNPN; CDR2 reads SVGIG (reference sequence). The CDR3 bases are TGTGCCTGGAGTCCGAGACAGGGGTCTGAAAAACTGTTTTTT. Translation gives CAWSPRQGSEKLFF.

This chain connects TRBV4-3 to TRBJ2-3; 12 bases align to TRBD2. Trimming removed 4 bases from V and 4 bases from J; junction bases left unmatched: 3. The CDR3 has 15 residues. Germline V gene sequence: CDR1 LGHNA, CDR2 YSLEER. Here the CDR3 DNA reads TGCGCCAGCAGCCCGACTAGCGGGGGTTCAGATACGCAGTATTTT. Protein product: CASSPTSGGSDTQYF.

The V call is TRBV19, the J call TRBJ2-3, with 7 nucleotides matching TRBD2. This CDR3 has 15 amino acids. Germline trimming cut 1 base from V and 4 bases from J; bases unmatched to any gene: 5. Germline lookup yields CDR1 LNHDA and CDR2 SQIVND (reference sequence). The CDR3 DNA sequence: TGTGCCAGTAGTATAGGCGGGAGATCCTCAGATACGCAGTATTTT. Protein: CASSIGGRSSDTQYF. Looking up the rest from reference TRBV19 and TRBJ2-3 gives the full variable domain: DGGITQSPKYLFRKEGQNVTLSCEQNLNHDAMYWYRQDPGQGLRLIYYSQIVNDFQKGDIAEGYSVSREKKESFPLTVTSAQKNPTAFYLCASSIGGRSSDTQYFGPGTRLTVL.

The rearrangement uses TRBV15 and TRBJ1-4; D possibly corresponds to TRBD1 (6 bases). Per germline, CDR1 LNHNV and CDR2 YYDKDF (reference sequence). The CDR3 contains 19 residues. Trimming stripped 3 bases from V and 2 bases from J, with 22 bases between. CDR3 protein: CATSSNLQGNFRTNEKLFF. The CDR3 nucleotides are TGTGCCACCAGCAGTAACCTACAGGGTAACTTTAGGACTAATGAAAAACTGTTTTTT.

The CDR3 loop is CAWAGGIKNIQYF. CDR3 nucleotides: TGTGCCTGGGCCGGGGGAATCAAAAACATTCAGTACTTC. The rearrangement links TRBV30 to TRBJ2-4, with D possibly being TRBD2 (6 bases). The CDR3 is 13 residues long. V was clipped by 5 bases and J by 3 bases, with 11 bases between them. In germline, CDR1 is GTSNPN, CDR2 SVGIG (reference sequence).

This clone was recorded a few times. The V gene is TRBV5-1, the J gene TRBJ2-7; 7 bases match TRBD1. V lost 3 bases, J lost 2 bases, and 8 bases stayed unmatched. CDR1 SGHRS and CDR2 YFSETQ come from the germline V gene. The CDR3 is 15 amino acids. Here the CDR3 reads CASSSGQVDPYEQYF. The CDR3 region has the DNA TGCGCCAGCAGCTCTGGACAGGTGGACCCCTACGAGCAGTACTTC.